One sample yielded the 18 T cell receptor beta chains listed below, sequenced in a study of blood T cell repertoires in COVID-19. Only in-frame clones appear in the TCRdb table, and some are missing; sequencing was by immunoSEQ multiplex PCR. This table has some 270,000 clones, roughly 90% appearing once. The specimen was peripheral blood. The receptor source for this set is a woman aged 60-75 years with COVID-19, enrolled during active disease.

This chain uses TRBV5-4 with TRBJ2-1; TRBD2 aligns across 8 bases. The trim removed 0 bases at V and 5 bases at J, leaving 4 bases unmatched. CDR3 size: 15 residues. Per the germline V gene, CDR1 is SGHNT and CDR2 is YYREEE (reference sequence). Here the CDR3 DNA reads TGTGCCAGCAGCTTGGAGACGGGGGGGAACAATGAGCAGTTCTTC. This gives the protein CASSLETGGNNEQFF.

The chain employs TRBV7-6 and TRBJ2-2; D not certain. V shed 1 base and J shed 3 bases, with 12 bases lying between them. The CDR3 totals 16 residues. Germline assignment: CDR1 SGHVS and CDR2 FNYEAQ. The CDR3 DNA sequence: TGTGCCAGCAGCTTAGGTGTTGGAAGCGACACCGGGGAGCTGTTTTTT. Protein product: CASSLGVGSDTGELFF.

The chain carries TRBV4-3 and TRBJ1-1, with 8 bases lining up with TRBD1. This CDR3 has 14 amino acids. The germline gives CDR1 LGHNA, CDR2 YSLEER. V was clipped by 4 bases and J by 7 bases; unmatched bases: 8. CDR3 coding DNA: TGCGCCAGCAGCCCTGCCGGGACAGGAAGTGAAGCTTTCTTT. It codes for CASSPAGTGSEAFF.

The chain couples TRBV6-2 or TRBV6-3 to TRBJ1-2; weak D call: TRBD1 (6 bases). The V gene's germline CDR1 is MNHEY and CDR2 SVGEGT. The V and J ends lost 4 bases and 4 bases respectively, with 16 bases between them. The CDR3 spans 15 residues. The CDR3 sequence: CASSWRPQGLYGYTF. The DNA for the CDR3 is TGTGCCAGCAGTTGGAGGCCACAGGGCCTCTATGGCTACACCTTC.

V is TRBV4-3 and J is TRBJ1-4; D remains unclear. V lost 5 bases and J 10 bases, leaving 14 bases between the germline ends. From germline, CDR1 is LGHNA and CDR2 YSLEER. CDR3 length: 13 amino acids. Written as DNA, the CDR3 is TGCGCCAGCAGCGCAGCGTCGGGGAGAAAACTGTTTTTT. Its protein is CASSAASGRKLFF.

The chain joins TRBV30 to TRBJ1-3; no firm D call. The V and J ends lost 2 bases and 0 bases respectively, with 14 bases between them. CDR1 and CDR2 (germline): GTSNPN, SVGIG (reference sequence). The CDR3 runs 16 residues. The CDR3: CAWSPKRRSSGNTIYF. CDR3 bases: TGTGCCTGGAGTCCAAAAAGAAGGAGCTCTGGAAACACCATATATTTT.

The CDR3 region is CASSPGTGVQPQHF. Written as DNA, the CDR3 is TGCGCCAGCAGCCCCGGGACAGGGGTTCAGCCCCAGCATTTT. This chain links TRBV5-1 with TRBJ1-5; 10 positions agree with TRBD1. Germline lookup yields CDR1 SGHRS and CDR2 YFSETQ. V lost 4 bases to trimming and J lost 6 bases; unmatched junction nucleotides: 4. The CDR3 has 14 residues.

This rearrangement joins TRBV7-9 to TRBJ1-2; 7 bases agree with TRBD1. The CDR3 extends over 12 amino acids. CDR1 SEHNR and CDR2 FQNEAQ come from the germline V gene (reference sequence). Germline trimming cut 4 bases from V and 4 bases from J; bases unmatched to any gene: 0. The CDR3 loop is CASSWDSYGYTF. CDR3 nucleotide sequence: TGTGCCAGCAGCTGGGACAGCTATGGCTACACCTTC.

The V gene is TRBV5-4, the J gene TRBJ1-2; 7 nucleotides agree with TRBD1. Germline V gene sequence: CDR1 SGHNT, CDR2 YYREEE (reference sequence). Trimming removed 4 bases from V and 4 bases from J; junction bases left unmatched: 19. The CDR3 length is 18 residues. The CDR3 is CASSVGTATTLPGYGYTF. The CDR3 coding sequence is TGTGCCAGCAGCGTAGGGACAGCGACTACGCTCCCGGGCTATGGCTACACCTTC.

Here the CDR3 reads CASSLGQGAVEQYF. Written as DNA, the CDR3 is TGCGCCAGCAGCTTGGGACAGGGGGCGGTGGAGCAGTACTTC. The gene calls are TRBV5-1 and TRBJ2-7; 10 bases are shared with TRBD1. This CDR3 has 14 amino acids. The germline V gene has CDR1 SGHRS and CDR2 YFSETQ. V gave up 0 bases and J gave up 7 bases; unmatched junction bases: 4.

The J gene is TRBJ2-1, the V gene TRBV4-2, with a tentative D call TRBD2 (5 bases). The CDR3 is made up of 18 amino acids. CDR1 and CDR2 from the germline V gene are LGHNA and YNFKEQ. The V end lost 0 bases, the J end lost 6 bases, and 21 bases lay between the germline ends. This chain's CDR3 is CASSQDRGVGRASNEQFF. The DNA for the CDR3 is TGTGCCAGCAGCCAAGATCGAGGTGTTGGGCGGGCCAGCAATGAGCAGTTCTTC.

The J gene is TRBJ2-1, the V gene TRBV6-5; 7 bases align to TRBD1. The CDR3 sequence is 13 residues long. The V and J ends lost 6 bases and 5 bases, in that order; junction bases with no gene match: 4. Germline lookup yields CDR1 MNHEY and CDR2 SVGAGI. CDR3 sequence: CASSDDRDNEQFF. In DNA, the CDR3 is TGTGCCAGCAGCGACGACAGGGACAATGAGCAGTTCTTC.

The chain uses TRBV29-1 and TRBJ1-6; D is possibly TRBD1 (6 bases). This CDR3 has 13 amino acids. V gave up 6 bases and J gave up 7 bases, with 13 bases separating them. Germline V gene sequence: CDR1 SQVTM, CDR2 ANQGSEA. CDR3 in amino acids: CSVRTDQNSPLHF. The CDR3 DNA reads as TGCAGCGTAAGGACAGACCAGAATTCACCCCTCCACTTT.

The chain joins TRBV5-5 to TRBJ2-1, with D possibly TRBD2 on 7 matching bases. Trimming removed 4 bases at V and 4 bases at J, with 18 bases between. CDR1 is SGHKS, CDR2 YYEKEE, per germline (reference sequence). This CDR3 spans 16 amino acids. CDR3 in DNA: TGTGCCAGCAGCCCCTCTTCCCGGGGGGCTTACAATGAGCAGTTCTTC. Amino acid sequence: CASSPSSRGAYNEQFF.

This clone was detected only a few times. This chain joins TRBV6-2 or TRBV6-3 and TRBJ1-5; D is undetermined. CDR3 length: 13 amino acids. Germline CDR1 reads MNHEY; CDR2 reads SVGEGT. The V end lost 2 bases, the J end lost 2 bases, and 4 bases lay between the germline ends. CDR3 nucleotides: TGTGCCAGCAGTTACGGAGGCAATCAGCCCCAGCATTTT. This translates into CASSYGGNQPQHF.

V gene TRBV7-8 combines with J gene TRBJ1-2, with D tentatively TRBD1 (5 bases). Germline CDR1 SGHVS, CDR2 FQNEAQ. The CDR3 extends over 16 amino acids. V was cut by 2 bases and J by 4 bases, with 17 bases left in between. The CDR3 region has the DNA TGTGCCAGCAGCTTAATCTCAAGGGGCTTGGGCTATGGCTACACCTTC. Protein sequence: CASSLISRGLGYGYTF.

The J gene is TRBJ2-7, the V gene TRBV27, with 8 bases aligning to TRBD1. The CDR3 runs 15 residues. Germline values: CDR1 MNHEY, CDR2 SMNVEV (reference sequence). The J segment lost 3 bases and the V segment lost 3 bases, leaving 7 bases of the junction unmatched. The CDR3 DNA sequence: TGTGCCAGCAGTTTGAGAACAGGGGGTCGCTACGAGCAGTACTTC. Amino acids: CASSLRTGGRYEQYF.

The CDR3 is CASSRQGINTEAFF. CDR3 DNA sequence: TGTGCCAGCAGCCGACAGGGGATAAACACTGAAGCTTTCTTT. The rearrangement links TRBV7-9 to TRBJ1-1; 8 bases fit TRBD1. The V gene end was trimmed by 5 bases and the J gene end by 2 bases; junction bases not matched to a gene: 4. The CDR3 length is 14 residues. Germline CDR1 and CDR2: SEHNR and FQNEAQ (reference sequence). The full variable domain, completed using reference TRBV7-9 and TRBJ1-1, is DTGVSQNPRHKITKRGQNVTFRCDPISEHNRLYWYRQTLGQGPEFLTYFQNEAQLEKSRLLSDRFSAERPKGSFSTLEIQRTEQGDSAMYLCASSRQGINTEAFFGQGTRLTVV.